The T cell receptor beta chain described here comes from a study of shared clonotypes between healthy human individuals. Study summary: Serving as donors were a couple of women and three men, whose ages spanned 18 to 49. Study observations and caveats: Non-shared clonotypes showed lower generation probabilities than clonotypes common to all four donors.

Generated by immunoSEQ multiplex PCR, the TCRdb table keeps only in-frame clones and is missing some. The table lists about 690,000 clones, about 90% of them singletons. As to this clone: Its antigen is not identified.

This clonotype was obtained from a young man in good health. Some clones in this sample may be carry-over from other donors' samples. The sequenced material came from memory CD8+ T cells from PBMCs. Indicated subset: CD45RO+ cells pooled with CCR7-negative TemRA cells.

CDR3 protein: CASSSRDRGRGANVLTF. CDR3 bases: TGTGCCAGCAGCTCAAGGGACAGGGGTCGTGGGGCCAACGTCCTGACTTTC. The V call is TRBV7-6, the J call TRBJ2-6; TRBD1 aligns across 10 bases. V shed 4 bases, J shed 3 bases, and the junction held 6 bases outside the gene matches. In germline, CDR1 is SGHVS, CDR2 FNYEAQ. The CDR3 spans 17 residues.